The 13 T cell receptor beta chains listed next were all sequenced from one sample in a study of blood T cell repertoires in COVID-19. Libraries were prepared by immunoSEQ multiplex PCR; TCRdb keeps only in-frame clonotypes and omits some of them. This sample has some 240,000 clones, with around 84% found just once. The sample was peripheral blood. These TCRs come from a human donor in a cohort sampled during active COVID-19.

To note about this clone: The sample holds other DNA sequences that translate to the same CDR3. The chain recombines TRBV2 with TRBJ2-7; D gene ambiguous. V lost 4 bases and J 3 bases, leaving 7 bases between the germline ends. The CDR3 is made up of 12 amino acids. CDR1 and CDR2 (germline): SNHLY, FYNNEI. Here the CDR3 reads CASSVSIYEQYF. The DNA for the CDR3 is TGTGCCAGCAGTGTTAGCATCTACGAGCAGTACTTC.

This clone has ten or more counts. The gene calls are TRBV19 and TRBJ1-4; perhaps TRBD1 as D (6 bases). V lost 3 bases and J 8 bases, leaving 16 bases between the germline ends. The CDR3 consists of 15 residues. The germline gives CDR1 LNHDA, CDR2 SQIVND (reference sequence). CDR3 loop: CASSMPLGAAEKLFF. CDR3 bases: TGTGCCAGTAGTATGCCCCTGGGGGCCGCCGAAAAACTGTTTTTT.

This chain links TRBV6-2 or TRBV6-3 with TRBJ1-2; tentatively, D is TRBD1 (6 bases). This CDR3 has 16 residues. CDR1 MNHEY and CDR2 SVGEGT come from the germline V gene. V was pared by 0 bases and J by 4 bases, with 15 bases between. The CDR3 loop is CASSYSGRQGGYGYTF. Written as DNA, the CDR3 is TGTGCCAGCAGTTACTCGGGACGACAAGGGGGCTATGGCTACACCTTC.

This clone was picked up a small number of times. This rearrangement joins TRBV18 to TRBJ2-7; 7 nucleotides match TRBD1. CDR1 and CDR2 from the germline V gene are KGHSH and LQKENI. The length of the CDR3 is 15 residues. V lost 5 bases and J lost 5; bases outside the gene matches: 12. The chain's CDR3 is CASSEGAVRAHEQYF. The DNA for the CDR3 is TGTGCCAGCTCAGAGGGGGCGGTCAGGGCCCACGAGCAGTACTTC.

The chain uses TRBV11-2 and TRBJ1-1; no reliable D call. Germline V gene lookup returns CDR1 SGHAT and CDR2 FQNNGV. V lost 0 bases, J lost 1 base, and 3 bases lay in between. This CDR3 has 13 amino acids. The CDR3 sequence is CASSLDRNTEAFF. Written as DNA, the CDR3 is TGTGCCAGCAGCTTAGATCGGAACACTGAAGCTTTCTTT.

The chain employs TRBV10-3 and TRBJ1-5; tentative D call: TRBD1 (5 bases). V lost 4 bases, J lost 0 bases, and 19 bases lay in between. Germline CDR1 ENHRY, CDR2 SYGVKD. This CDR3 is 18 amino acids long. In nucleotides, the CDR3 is TGTGCCATCAGTGTTGGGAACAGGATATCTAATAGCAATCAGCCCCAGCATTTT. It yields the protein CAISVGNRISNSNQPQHF.

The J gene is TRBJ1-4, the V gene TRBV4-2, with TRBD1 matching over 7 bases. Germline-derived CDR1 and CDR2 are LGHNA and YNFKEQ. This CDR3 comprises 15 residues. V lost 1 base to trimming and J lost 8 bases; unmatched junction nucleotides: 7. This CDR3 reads CASSQGGTAREKLFF. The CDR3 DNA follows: TGTGCCAGCAGCCAAGGTGGGACAGCTAGGGAAAAACTGTTTTTT.

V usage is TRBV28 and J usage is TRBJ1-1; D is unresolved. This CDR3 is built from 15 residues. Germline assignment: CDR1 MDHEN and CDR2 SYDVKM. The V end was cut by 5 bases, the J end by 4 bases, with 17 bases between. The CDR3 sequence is CASSPYHSSGTEAFF. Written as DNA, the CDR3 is TGTGCCAGCAGTCCCTATCACAGCAGTGGCACTGAAGCTTTCTTT.

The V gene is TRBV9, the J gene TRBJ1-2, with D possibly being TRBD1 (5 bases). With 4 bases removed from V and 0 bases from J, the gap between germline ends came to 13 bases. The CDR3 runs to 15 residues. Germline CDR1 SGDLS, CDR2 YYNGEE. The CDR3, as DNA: TGTGCCAGCAGCATCACCCCGGGGGCTAACTATGGCTACACCTTC. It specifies CASSITPGANYGYTF.

The CDR3 sequence is CASSPRGDRGRYEQYF. The CDR3 nucleotides read TGTGCCAGCAGCCCTCGAGGTGACAGGGGAAGGTACGAGCAGTACTTC. The J gene is TRBJ2-7, the V gene TRBV7-2; 8 nucleotides agree with TRBD1. Germline V gene data show CDR1 as SGHTA and CDR2 as FQGNSA. CDR3 size: 16 residues. V shed 5 bases, J shed 4 bases, and the junction held 13 bases outside the gene matches.

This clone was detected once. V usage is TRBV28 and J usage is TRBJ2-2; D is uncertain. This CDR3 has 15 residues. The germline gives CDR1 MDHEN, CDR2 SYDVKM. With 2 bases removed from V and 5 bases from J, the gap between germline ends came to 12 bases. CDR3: CASSLTGVRTGELFF. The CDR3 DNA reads TGTGCCAGCAGTTTAACGGGTGTGAGGACCGGGGAGCTGTTTTTT.

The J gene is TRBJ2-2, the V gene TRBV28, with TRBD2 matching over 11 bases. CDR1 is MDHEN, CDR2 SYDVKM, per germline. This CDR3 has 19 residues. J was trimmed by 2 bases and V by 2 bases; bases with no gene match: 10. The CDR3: CASSLMQKLAGGNTGELFF. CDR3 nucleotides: TGTGCCAGCAGTTTAATGCAGAAGCTAGCGGGAGGCAACACCGGGGAGCTGTTTTTT.

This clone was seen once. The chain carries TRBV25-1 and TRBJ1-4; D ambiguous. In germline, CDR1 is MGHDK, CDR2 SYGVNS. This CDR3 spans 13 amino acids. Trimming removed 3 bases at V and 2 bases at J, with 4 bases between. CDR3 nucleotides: TGTGCCAGCAGTGAGGGCACTAATGAAAAACTGTTTTTT. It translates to CASSEGTNEKLFF.